Listed below are T cell receptor beta chains from one sample, sequenced in a study of response to subunit inactivated influenza vaccine. TCRdb reprocessed the RT-PCR reads with MiXCR, giving one entry per CDR3 protein. The sample yields about 520,000 distinct CDR3 sequences, approximately 24% seen once. Material: CD4+ T cells sorted from PBMCs, obtained less than 6 days after vaccination. The receptors here all came from a man in his fifties who received an inactivated influenza vaccine. CDR3s include the opening cysteine and the closing phenylalanine or tryptophan. D genes are given only for firm matches. Clone sizes are given selectively: once, few, many, or a class where the clone is expanded.

J gene,D gene,V gene,clone size,CDR3 DNA,CDR3 protein
TRBJ1-2,NA,TRBV7-2,NA,TGTGCCAGCAGCTCAACAGGATTCTACTATGGCTACACCTTC,CASSSTGFYYGYTF
TRBJ2-5,TRBD1,TRBV7-8,NA,TGTGCCAGCAGCTCCACAATTCAAGGGGGCGAAGAGACCCAGTACTTC,CASSSTIQGGEETQYF
TRBJ2-5,TRBD2,TRBV29-1,NA,TGCAGCGTTAACAAGGGACTAGCGGGAGAGACCCAGTACTTC,CSVNKGLAGETQYF
TRBJ2-7,TRBD2,TRBV6-2/TRBV6-3,few,TGTGCCAGCAGTACTCGGGCTAGCGGGAGACCTCTCTACGAGCAGTACTTC,CASSTRASGRPLYEQYF
TRBJ2-7,TRBD2,TRBV27,few,TGTGCCAGCATTTCCCCAACCGGGACTAGCGGGTTTACCTTCATTTTC,CASISPTGTSGFTFIF
TRBJ1-6,NA,TRBV28,few,TGTGCCAGCAGCACCGGGGATTCACCCCTCCACTTT,CASSTGDSPLHF
TRBJ1-6,NA,TRBV27,many,TGTGCCAGCAGTGAACAGAATTCACCCCTCCACTTT,CASSEQNSPLHF
TRBJ2-5,TRBD2,TRBV20-1,few,TGCAGTGCTAGACCCTGGACTAGCGGGAAAGAGACCCAGTACTTC,CSARPWTSGKETQYF
TRBJ2-7,TRBD2,TRBV5-1,NA,TGCGCCAGCAGCGTCGGACTAGGGACAGGACTAGCGGATGCCTACGAGCAGTACTTC,CASSVGLGTGLADAYEQYF
TRBJ2-1,NA,TRBV27,few,TGTGCCAGCGGCTTGGACTTCTCCTACAATGAGCAGTTCTTC,CASGLDFSYNEQFF
TRBJ2-5,NA,TRBV7-2,many,TGTGCCAGCAGCTTACAGGGGCTGGAGACCCAGTACTTC,CASSLQGLETQYF
TRBJ2-6,NA,TRBV28,NA,TGTGCCAGCAGTTTGATTGGCTTGGGGGCCTCTGGGGCCAACGTCCTGACTTTC,CASSLIGLGASGANVLTF
TRBJ2-7,NA,TRBV11-1,few,TGTGCCAGCAGCTTAGCTTCGGGGTTCGTACAGGGTGTCTACGAGCAGTACTTC,CASSLASGFVQGVYEQYF
TRBJ2-1,TRBD1,TRBV20-1,NA,TGCAGTGCTAGAGGTGACAGGGGCTCACTTCCGACTAATGAGCAGTTCTTC,CSARGDRGSLPTNEQFF
TRBJ2-5,TRBD2,TRBV28,NA,TGTGCCAGCAGTTTATACCAGCTCGGGGGGAAGACCCAGTACTTC,CASSLYQLGGKTQYF
TRBJ1-6,NA,TRBV6-1,few,TGTGCCAGCAGTGGACAGGCCAATTCACCCCTCCACTTT,CASSGQANSPLHF
TRBJ2-5,TRBD1,TRBV10-3,few,TGTGCCATCAGTTCCGGGACAGGATTTCAAGAGACCCAGTACTTC,CAISSGTGFQETQYF
TRBJ2-1,NA,TRBV12-3/TRBV12-4,few,TGTGCCAGCAGTCGCAGGGGGGCAGGGGTTTCTGAGCAGTTCTTC,CASSRRGAGVSEQFF
TRBJ2-1,TRBD2,TRBV30,NA,TGTGCCTGGAGTGTAGGGCCAGCGGGGGTCTACAATGAGCAGTTCTTC,CAWSVGPAGVYNEQFF
TRBJ2-5,TRBD2,TRBV12-3/TRBV12-4,NA,TGTGCCAGCAGTTTAACCGGACTAGCGGGACGGGAGACCCAGTACTTC,CASSLTGLAGRETQYF
TRBJ2-5,NA,TRBV24-1,NA,TGTGCCACCAGTGATTTGGGATCTATGGGCAGTGAGACCCAGTACTTC,CATSDLGSMGSETQYF
TRBJ2-1,TRBD2,TRBV7-2,NA,TGTGCCAGCAGCTTAGCGGGACTAGCGGCACTTGAGCAGTTCTTC,CASSLAGLAALEQFF
TRBJ2-1,TRBD2,TRBV30,few,TGTGCCTGGAGTCCCGGACTAGCGGGAGATAAGTTCTTC,CAWSPGLAGDKFF
TRBJ2-1,TRBD2,TRBV24-1,once,TGTGCCACCAGTGATCGCGGGGGGGGGAGCAATGAGCAGTTCTTC,CATSDRGGGSNEQFF
TRBJ2-7,TRBD2,TRBV12-3/TRBV12-4,once,TGTGCCAGCAGTGAGAGCGGGGGGCGCTCCTACGAGCAGTACTTC,CASSESGGRSYEQYF
TRBJ1-1,NA,TRBV12-3/TRBV12-4,few,TGTGCCAGCAGTAGAGGGACACGCAACACTGAAGCTTTCTTT,CASSRGTRNTEAFF
TRBJ2-7,TRBD2,TRBV28,NA,TGTGCCAGCAGTTTAGGCGGGAGTATCTACGAGCAGTACTTC,CASSLGGSIYEQYF
TRBJ2-3,NA,TRBV20-1,NA,TGCAGTGCTAGAATCGCAGATACGCAGTATTTT,CSARIADTQYF
TRBJ1-6,TRBD1,TRBV20-1,NA,TGCAGTGCTAGAAGGACAGGGAATAATTCACCCCTCCACTTT,CSARRTGNNSPLHF
TRBJ2-1,TRBD2,TRBV20-1,few,TGCAGTGCTCACGGACTAGCGAATGACAATGAGCAGTTCTTC,CSAHGLANDNEQFF
TRBJ2-3,TRBD1,TRBV29-1,few,TGCAGCGCTGGGGACAGTCGCACAGATACGCAGTATTTT,CSAGDSRTDTQYF
TRBJ1-5,TRBD1,TRBV2,few,TGTGCCAGCAGTCGACAGGGCTTTAGCAATCAGCCCCAGCATTTT,CASSRQGFSNQPQHF